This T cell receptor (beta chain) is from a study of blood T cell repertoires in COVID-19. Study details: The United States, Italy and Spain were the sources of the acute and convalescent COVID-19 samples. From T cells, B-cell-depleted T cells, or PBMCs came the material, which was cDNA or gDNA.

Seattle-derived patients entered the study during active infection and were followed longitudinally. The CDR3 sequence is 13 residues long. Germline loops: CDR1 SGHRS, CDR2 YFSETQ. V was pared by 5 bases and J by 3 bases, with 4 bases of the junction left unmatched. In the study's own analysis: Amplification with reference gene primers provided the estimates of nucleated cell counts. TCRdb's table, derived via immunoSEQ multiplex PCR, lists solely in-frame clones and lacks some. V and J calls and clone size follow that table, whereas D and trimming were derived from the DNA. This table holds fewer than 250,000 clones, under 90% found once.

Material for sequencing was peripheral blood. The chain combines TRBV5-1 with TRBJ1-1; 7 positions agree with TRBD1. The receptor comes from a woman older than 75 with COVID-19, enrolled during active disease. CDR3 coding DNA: TGCGCCAGCAGTCGACAGGGTGACACTGAAGCTTTCTTT. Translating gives CASSRQGDTEAFF. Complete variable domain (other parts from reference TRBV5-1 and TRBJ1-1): KAGVTQTPRYLIKTRGQQVTLSCSPISGHRSVSWYQQTPGQGLQFLFEYFSETQRNKGNFPGRFSGRQFSNSRSEMNVSTLELGDSALYLCASSRQGDTEAFFGQGTRLTVV.